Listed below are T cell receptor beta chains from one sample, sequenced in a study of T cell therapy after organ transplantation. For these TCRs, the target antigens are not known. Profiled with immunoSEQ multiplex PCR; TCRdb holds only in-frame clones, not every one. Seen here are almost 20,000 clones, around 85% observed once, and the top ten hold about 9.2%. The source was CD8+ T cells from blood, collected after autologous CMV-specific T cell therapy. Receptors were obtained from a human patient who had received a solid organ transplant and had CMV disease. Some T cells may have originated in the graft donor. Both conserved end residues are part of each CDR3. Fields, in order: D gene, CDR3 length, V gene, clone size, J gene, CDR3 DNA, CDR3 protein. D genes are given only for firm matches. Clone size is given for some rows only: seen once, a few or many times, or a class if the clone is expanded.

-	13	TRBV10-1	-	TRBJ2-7	TGCGCCAGCAGCGAGGGACACGGTTACGAGCAGTACTTC	CASSEGHGYEQYF
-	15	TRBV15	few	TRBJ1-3	TGTGCCACCAGCGGGGATGTCAGGGGAGGAAACACCATATATTTT	CATSGDVRGGNTIYF
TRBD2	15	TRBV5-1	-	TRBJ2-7	TGCGCCAGCAGCCCGAGACTAGCGGAGGTATACGAGCAGTACTTC	CASSPRLAEVYEQYF
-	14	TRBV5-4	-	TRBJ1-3	TGTGCCAGCAGCCCAGGGGACTCTGGAAACACCATATATTTT	CASSPGDSGNTIYF
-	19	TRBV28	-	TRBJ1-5	TGTGCCAGCAGTTTTTGGAGCTTGTGGGGACGCGAGAGCAATCAGCCCCAGCATTTT	CASSFWSLWGRESNQPQHF
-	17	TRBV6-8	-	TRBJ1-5	TGTGCCAGCAGTTACTCGACTGGGGGTGGGGGCAATCAGCCCCAGCATTTT	CASSYSTGGGGNQPQHF
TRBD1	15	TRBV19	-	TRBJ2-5	TGTGCCAGTAGTCAGGTCAGGGGGCGCCCAGAGACCCAGTACTTC	CASSQVRGRPETQYF
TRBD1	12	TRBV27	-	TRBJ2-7	TGTGCCAGCAAGACGACAGGGTACGAGCAGTACTTC	CASKTTGYEQYF
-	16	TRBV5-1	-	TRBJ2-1	TGCGCCAGCAGCTTGGCCGGGACGGTCAGCGGGAATGAGCAGTTCTTC	CASSLAGTVSGNEQFF
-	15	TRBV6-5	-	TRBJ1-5	TGTGCCAGCAGTTTTGGTGGAACGGGCAATCAGCCCCAGCATTTT	CASSFGGTGNQPQHF
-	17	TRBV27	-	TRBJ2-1	TGTGCCAGCACCGGAAGTGGGGTGGCCAGGGGTTACAATGAGCAGTTCTTC	CASTGSGVARGYNEQFF
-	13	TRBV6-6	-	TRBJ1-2	TGTGCCAGCAGTAGCCAAGATAACTATGGCTACACCTTC	CASSSQDNYGYTF
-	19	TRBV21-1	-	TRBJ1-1	TGTGCCAGCAGCAAAGACTCTGTGGTCAGGGGACCGAGGAACACTGAAGCTTTCTTT	CASSKDSVVRGPRNTEAFF
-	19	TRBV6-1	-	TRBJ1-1	TGTGCCAGCAGTGAAGCGCGTGGTGGTAGTACAGGGCGGAACACTGAAGCTTTCTTT	CASSEARGGSTGRNTEAFF
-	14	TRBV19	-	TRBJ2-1	TGTGCCAGTAGTATGGGGGGGGCGTACAATGAGCAGTTCTTC	CASSMGGAYNEQFF
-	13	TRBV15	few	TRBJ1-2	TGTGCCACCAGCAGCTTGACGGAATATGGCTACACCTTC	CATSSLTEYGYTF
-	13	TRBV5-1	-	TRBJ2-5	TGCGCCAGCAACCAGGGCCATGGGGAGACCCAGTACTTC	CASNQGHGETQYF
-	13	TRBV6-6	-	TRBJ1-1	TGTGCCAGCAGTAACCCCGCTAACACTGAAGCTTTCTTT	CASSNPANTEAFF
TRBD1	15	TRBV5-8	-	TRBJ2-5	TGTGCCAGCAGCTTGGGGGGACAGGGGGTTTTTGAGCAGTACTTC	CASSLGGQGVFEQYF
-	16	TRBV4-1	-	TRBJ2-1	TGCGCCAGCTCCCCGCTGCGGAGGGGCGGGAACAATGAGCAGTTCTTC	CASSPLRRGGNNEQFF
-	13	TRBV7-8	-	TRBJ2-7	TGTGCCAGCAGCTTACTTGGGCCATACGAGCAGTACTTC	CASSLLGPYEQYF
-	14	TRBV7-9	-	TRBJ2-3	TGTGCCAGCAGCTTAGTGGTAGGGGCAGATACGCAGTATTTT	CASSLVVGADTQYF
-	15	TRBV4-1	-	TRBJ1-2	TGCGCCAGCAGCCAAGGAACGAACAGGGAACCTGGCTACACCTTC	CASSQGTNREPGYTF
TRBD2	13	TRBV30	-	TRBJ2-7	TGTGCCTGGAGTTGGAGCGGGACCTACGAGCAGTACTTC	CAWSWSGTYEQYF
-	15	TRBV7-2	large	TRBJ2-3	TGTGCCAGCAGCTTAGAACGGCTAGCGCCAGATACGCAGTATTTT	CASSLERLAPDTQYF
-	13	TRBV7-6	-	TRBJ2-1	TGTGCCAGCAGCTTAGAGGCGAGAGGTGAGCAGTTCTTC	CASSLEARGEQFF
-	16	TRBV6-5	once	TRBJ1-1	TGTGCCAGCAGTTACGCGGAATCCCAGGGCATGACTGAAGCTTTCTTT	CASSYAESQGMTEAFF
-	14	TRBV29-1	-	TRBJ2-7	TGCAGCGTTGAAGATCCCCCTGACTCCTACGAGCAGTACTTC	CSVEDPPDSYEQYF
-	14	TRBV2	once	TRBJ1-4	TGTGCCAGCAGGGAGACAACAACTAATGAAAAACTGTTTTTT	CASRETTTNEKLFF
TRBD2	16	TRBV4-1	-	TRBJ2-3	TGCGCCAGCAGCGGGCGACTAGCGGGTATCCCAGATACGCAGTATTTT	CASSGRLAGIPDTQYF
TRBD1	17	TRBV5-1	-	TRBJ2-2	TGCGCCAGCAGCATGGACTCCGGGACAGGGTTCACCGGGGAGCTGTTTTTT	CASSMDSGTGFTGELFF
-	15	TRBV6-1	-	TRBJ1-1	TGTGCCAGCAGTGAACCCCAGGGGTGGAGCACTGAAGCTTTCTTT	CASSEPQGWSTEAFF
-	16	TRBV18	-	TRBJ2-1	TGTGCCAGCTCCATTAATCCGGGGGGCGCATACAATGAGCAGTTCTTC	CASSINPGGAYNEQFF
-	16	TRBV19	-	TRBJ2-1	TGTGCCAGTAGTATGTCAGGGTGGGTAGGGGCCAATGAGCAGTTCTTC	CASSMSGWVGANEQFF
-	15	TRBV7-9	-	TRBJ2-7	TGTGCCAGCAGCTTATCCGGGAACCCAACCTACGAGCAGTACTTC	CASSLSGNPTYEQYF
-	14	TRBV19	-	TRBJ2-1	TGTGCCAGTAGTACCCGACAGGTCTACAATGAGCAGTTCTTC	CASSTRQVYNEQFF
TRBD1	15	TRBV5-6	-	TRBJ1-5	TGTGCCAGCAGCTCGATTACAGGGGGCAATCAGCCCCAGCATTTT	CASSSITGGNQPQHF
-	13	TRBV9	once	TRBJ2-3	TGTGCCAGCAGCCCAGGACGAACAGATACGCAGTATTTT	CASSPGRTDTQYF
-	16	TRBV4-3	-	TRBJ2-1	TGCGCCAGCAGCCAAGATCTTCTAAGCTCCTACAATGAGCAGTTCTTC	CASSQDLLSSYNEQFF
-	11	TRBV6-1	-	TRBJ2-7	TGTGCCAGCAGTGAAGGTTTTGAGCAGTACTTC	CASSEGFEQYF
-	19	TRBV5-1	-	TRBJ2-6	TGCGCCAGCAGCTTCTTACGGGACGCGGCAGTCGCGGGGGCCAACGTCCTGACTTTC	CASSFLRDAAVAGANVLTF
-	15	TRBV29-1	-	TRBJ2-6	TGCAGCGTTGGTGACTTAAGCTCTGGGGCCAACGTCCTGACTTTC	CSVGDLSSGANVLTF
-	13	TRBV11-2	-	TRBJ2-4	TGTGCCAGCAGCTTACCGGGAGTTGGCATTCAGTACTTC	CASSLPGVGIQYF
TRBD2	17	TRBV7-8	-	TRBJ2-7	TGTGCCAGCAGCTTCCAACTTGGCGGGGGACCCTCCTACGAGCAGTACTTC	CASSFQLGGGPSYEQYF
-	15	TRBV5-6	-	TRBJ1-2	TGTGCCAGCAGCTTGGAAGGGGACGGCAACTATGGCTACACCTTC	CASSLEGDGNYGYTF
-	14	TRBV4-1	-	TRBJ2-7	TGCGCCAGCAGCCAGGGGGGATTCTCCTACGAGCAGTACTTC	CASSQGGFSYEQYF
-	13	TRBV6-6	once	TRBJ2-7	TGTGCCAGCAGTTTCGCGGCAGTCGGAGAGCAGTACTTC	CASSFAAVGEQYF
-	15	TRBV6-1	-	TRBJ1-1	TGTGCCAGCAGTGAGGGTAAGGGAGGTCGGACTGAAGCTTTCTTT	CASSEGKGGRTEAFF
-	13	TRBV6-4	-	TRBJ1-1	TGTGCCAGCAGTGAATTCTGGGACACTGAAGCTTTCTTT	CASSEFWDTEAFF
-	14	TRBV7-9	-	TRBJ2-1	TGTGCCAGCAGCTATCGGACGGTGTACAATGAGCAGTTCTTC	CASSYRTVYNEQFF
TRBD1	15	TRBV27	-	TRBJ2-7	TGTGCCAGCAGTTCTATCGGTGGACAGGGCTACGAGCAGTACTTC	CASSSIGGQGYEQYF
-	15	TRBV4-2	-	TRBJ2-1	TGTGCCAGCAGCCAAGAATGGTCGCTTGAGGATGAGCAGTTCTTC	CASSQEWSLEDEQFF
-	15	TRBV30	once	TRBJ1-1	TGTGCCTGGAGTGTAGACCCTGGGACCCTCTATGAAGCTTTCTTT	CAWSVDPGTLYEAFF
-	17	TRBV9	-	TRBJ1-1	TGTGCCAGCAGCGTTGGGGGATCCAGGGAGGGTAACACTGAAGCTTTCTTT	CASSVGGSREGNTEAFF
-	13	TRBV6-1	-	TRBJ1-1	TGTGCCAGCAGTGAGGGAGAGCGGGGGCAAGCTTTCTTT	CASSEGERGQAFF
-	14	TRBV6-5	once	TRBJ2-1	TGTGCCAGCAGTTACATGGAGGGGTGGGATGAGCAGTTCTTC	CASSYMEGWDEQFF
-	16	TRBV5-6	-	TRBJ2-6	TGTGCCAGCAGCTTGGATTGGGGGTCCGGGGCCAACGTCCTGACTTTC	CASSLDWGSGANVLTF
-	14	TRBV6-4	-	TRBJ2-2	TGTGCCAGCAGTGTCGACTACGAGGCCGGGGAGCTGTTTTTT	CASSVDYEAGELFF